This T cell receptor beta chain was identified in a study of cytomegalovirus exposure and HLA in healthy donors. General study results and limits: The Asian-associated ancestry cluster reportedly had fewer N-insertions than the roughly 670-donor mean in a later analysis.

A note on this clone: The antigen is unknown.

The CDR3 sequence is 13 residues long. Germline V CDR1 and CDR2: MNHNS, SASEGT. V was shortened by 2 bases and J by 5 bases, with 10 bases between the two germline ends. Both 60 Vbeta primers and 13 Jbeta primers went into the PCR. This table comes from immunoSEQ multiplex PCR, and its TCRdb copy is limited to in-frame clones, with some not included. The sample consists of around 110,000 clones, around 66% of them appearing once. This TCR was sampled from a woman aged 40 to 49 in good health and CMV-seropositive. This sequence joins TRBV6-1 and TRBJ2-7; no definite D call. Sequencing used PBMCs. The CDR3 region has the DNA TGTGCCAGCAGTGAATCCTACCTAAACGAGCAGTACTTC. Its translation is CASSESYLNEQYF.